The sequence of this T cell receptor beta chain was determined in a study of shared clonotypes between healthy human individuals. Study-wide context: For every donor, three CD4 naive, three CD4 memory, two CD8 naive and one CD8 memory plates were used.

In regard to this clone: Its target is not known.

The table came from immunoSEQ multiplex PCR; TCRdb's copy has only in-frame clones and leaves some out. The top ten hold approximately 0.13% of the sample, which has more than 2 million clones, 90% to 96% seen once. CD4+ cell separation produced CD45RA+ naive and CD45RA-negative memory subsets. Study results and limitations: Among a handful of donors, roughly 5% of naive CD4 clonotypes were found in common.

Sequencing used naive CD4+ T cells sorted from blood. The sample's subset: CD45RA+ positively selected. The clonotype was recovered from a man between 18 and 29 years old in good health.

The CDR3 coding sequence is TGTGCTAGTGGTTACGAAAGGGAGAAGATACATGACGGGACAGGGAATGATACGCAGTATTTT. Amino acid sequence: CASGYEREKIHDGTGNDTQYF. The chain couples TRBV12-5 to TRBJ2-3; TRBD1 matches 9 bases. V lost 4 bases, J lost 6 bases, and 26 bases stayed unmatched. The V gene's germline CDR1 is LGHNT and CDR2 FRNRAP. The CDR3 contains 21 residues.